This TCR beta chain stems from a study of PD-L1 blockade in urothelial cancer. Assay used: immunoSEQ multiplex PCR; TCRdb lists only in-frame clones, some missing. This repertoire shows 25,000 to 35,000 clones, approximately 81% found once; its top ten account for 3% to 4%. Regarding time point: peripheral blood 6 weeks after treatment start. V was pared by 4 bases and J by 4 bases, with 8 bases between. CDR1 is SNHLY, CDR2 FYNNEI, per germline. This CDR3 spans 13 amino acids. Source: PBMCs, taken around atezolizumab (anti-PD-L1) treatment. This sequence joins TRBV2 and TRBJ1-3; D remains unclear. This clonotype was sampled from a man aged 65 to 85 with urothelial cancer. Here the CDR3 DNA reads TGTGCCAGCAGTGGAAAGAGGGGAAACACCATATATTTT. This encodes CASSGKRGNTIYF.